These 18 T cell receptor beta chains originate from one sample sequenced in a study of beta chain features in type 1 diabetes. Study-level findings and limits: Shortening that was moderate but significant affected the TCRB CDR3s of Type 1 diabetes patients in all four CD4+ subsets.

Antigen specificity for these receptors is unknown. Reverse transcribing all isolated RNA meant expressed TCRB transcripts were sequenced. Assay used: immunoSEQ multiplex PCR; TCRdb lists only in-frame clones, some missing. The repertoire includes a few hundred thousand clones, roughly a tenth of them detected once, and approximately 0.55% sits in the top ten. The sample taken for sequencing was central memory CD4+ T cells from blood. These receptors all come from a young man with type 1 diabetes.

The CDR3 sequence is CASSSGLAGVETQYF. The CDR3 DNA reads TGTGCCAGCAGCTCGGGACTAGCGGGAGTGGAGACCCAGTACTTC. This chain uses TRBV11-2 with TRBJ2-5; the match to TRBD2 covers 14 bases. CDR3 length equals 15 residues. After removal of 4 bases from V and 5 bases from J, the junction contained 3 bases not matched to a gene. CDR1 is SGHAT and CDR2 is FQNNGV in the germline V gene.

The genes are TRBV5-4 and TRBJ1-2, with no clear D. The ends were cut back, 4 bases at V and 2 bases at J, with 6 bases in the middle. Germline CDR1 is SGHNT and CDR2 is YYREEE (reference sequence). The CDR3 has 12 residues. Here the CDR3 DNA reads TGTGCCAGCAGCCGAGCAAACTATGGCTACACCTTC. It specifies CASSRANYGYTF.

The chain combines TRBV30 with TRBJ2-7, with D possibly being TRBD1 or TRBD2 (5 bases each). Germline V gene data show CDR1 as GTSNPN and CDR2 as SVGIG (reference sequence). V was trimmed by 3 bases and J by 1 base, leaving 19 bases between them. The CDR3 has 16 residues. CDR3 sequence: CAWSTGAGRGSYEQYF. CDR3 bases: TGTGCCTGGAGCACCGGGGCAGGGAGAGGATCCTACGAGCAGTACTTC. The full variable domain, rest sourced from reference TRBV30 and TRBJ2-7, is SQTIHQWPATLVQPVGSPLSLECTVEGTSNPNLYWYRQAAGRGLQLLFYSVGIGQISSEVPQNLSASRPQDRQFILSSKKLLLSDSGFYLCAWSTGAGRGSYEQYFGPGTRLTVT.

This clone showed up many times. The chain couples TRBV28 to TRBJ2-7, with D unresolved. V lost 3 bases, J lost 4 bases, and 7 bases lay in between. Germline V gene data show CDR1 as MDHEN and CDR2 as SYDVKM. This CDR3 comprises 12 residues. CDR3 region: CASSFGPYEQYF. The DNA of the CDR3 is TGTGCCAGCAGTTTTGGTCCTTACGAGCAGTACTTC.

The chain uses TRBV19 and TRBJ2-7; D gene uncertain. This CDR3 region has 12 residues. Trimming removed 8 bases from V and 5 bases from J, with 13 bases in between. Germline loops: CDR1 LNHDA, CDR2 SQIVND (reference sequence). CDR3 protein: CASWPTVHEQYF. The DNA of the CDR3 is TGTGCCAGTTGGCCGACGGTTCACGAGCAGTACTTC.

The gene calls are TRBV9 and TRBJ2-7; 7 bases map to TRBD2. Germline V gene sequence: CDR1 SGDLS, CDR2 YYNGEE. The CDR3 length is 14 residues. V lost 0 bases, J lost 6 bases, and 6 bases stayed unmatched. As DNA, the CDR3 is TGTGCCAGCAGCGTAGGAGGGAGGGCCTTCGAGCAGTACTTC. Translating it yields CASSVGGRAFEQYF.

In this sample, this clone turned up a few times. The chain has TRBV28 and TRBJ2-1; 11 bases align to TRBD2. The CDR3 has 17 residues. The V segment lost 2 bases and the J segment 4 bases; nucleotides outside the gene matches: 7. The germline V gene encodes CDR1 MDHEN and CDR2 SYDVKM. CDR3 amino acids: CASSLPAGTSGYNEQFF. The CDR3, as DNA: TGTGCCAGCAGTTTACCCGCCGGGACTAGCGGATACAATGAGCAGTTCTTC.

The CDR3 spells CASSPVGGQAFF. The CDR3 coding sequence is TGTGCCAGCAGCCCGGTTGGGGGCCAAGCTTTCTTT. The chain combines TRBV27 with TRBJ1-1, with a weak D call TRBD1 (6 bases). This CDR3 region has 12 residues. Trimming took 6 bases from V and 9 from J, leaving 14 bases between them. Looked up from germline, CDR1 is MNHEY and CDR2 is SMNVEV (reference sequence).

This clone was seen a few times. This chain connects TRBV6-1 to TRBJ2-7, with 8 positions matching TRBD1. The length of the CDR3 is 13 residues. V dropped 11 bases and J dropped 5; count of bases not matched to a gene: 11. CDR1 and CDR2 (germline): MNHNS, SASEGT. CDR3: CASRTGLGDEQYF. Here the CDR3 DNA reads TGTGCCTCCCGGACAGGGCTGGGGGACGAGCAGTACTTC.

There are a few counts of this clone. The chain couples TRBV27 to TRBJ2-2; D ambiguous. CDR1 MNHEY and CDR2 SMNVEV come from the germline V gene (reference sequence). V was trimmed by 6 bases and J by 1 base, leaving 6 bases between them. This CDR3 comprises 13 residues. The CDR3 sequence is CASRDGNTGELFF. In nucleotides, the CDR3 is TGTGCCAGCAGGGACGGGAACACCGGGGAGCTGTTTTTT.

The chain carries TRBV6-6 and TRBJ2-6; D unresolved. V was cut by 2 bases and J by 3 bases, with 8 bases left in between. The CDR3 length is 15 residues. Germline CDR1 is MNHNY and CDR2 is SVGAGI (reference sequence). The DNA for the CDR3 is TGTGCCAGCAGTTACATGGGCGGTGGGGCCAACGTCCTGACTTTC. Protein: CASSYMGGGANVLTF.

The gene calls are TRBV5-1 and TRBJ1-1; unclear D gene. Germline V gene sequence: CDR1 SGHRS, CDR2 YFSETQ. CDR3 length: 13 residues. The V gene lost 5 bases and the J gene lost 1 base, with 9 bases spanning the gap. CDR3 sequence reads: CASRYITNTEAFF. CDR3 nucleotides: TGCGCCAGCAGGTACATAACGAACACTGAAGCTTTCTTT.

This clone was found a few times. This chain joins TRBV5-1 and TRBJ2-5; D is uncertain. Germline V gene sequence: CDR1 SGHRS, CDR2 YFSETQ. V was trimmed by 0 bases and J by 3 bases, leaving 12 bases between them. The CDR3 length is 15 residues. The CDR3 sequence is CASSLGFGLEETQYF. The CDR3 DNA follows: TGCGCCAGCAGCTTGGGATTTGGTTTAGAAGAGACCCAGTACTTC.

J is TRBJ2-2 and V is TRBV1; the table's D call of TRBD2 was not tested on the DNA. TRBV1 is designated a pseudogene. The CDR3 consists of 13 residues. CDR3 DNA: TGCACCAGCAGCCACCCCTCCGCCGGGGAGCTGTTTTTT. It specifies CTSSHPSAGELFF.

Only a few counts were recorded for this clone. The chain links TRBV9 to TRBJ2-7; D remains unclear. The CDR3 runs 13 residues. V shed 2 bases and J shed 3 bases, with 9 bases lying between them. Germline V gives CDR1 SGDLS, CDR2 YYNGEE. CDR3 amino acids: CASSVSADYEQYF. In nucleotides, the CDR3 is TGTGCCAGCAGCGTTTCTGCTGACTACGAGCAGTACTTC.

The genes are TRBV7-9 and TRBJ2-2; no definite D call. The CDR3 is 13 residues long. The germline gives CDR1 SEHNR, CDR2 FQNEAQ (reference sequence). V shed 2 bases and J shed 6 bases, with 7 bases lying between them. Written as DNA, the CDR3 is TGTGCCAGCAGCTTACTCATATCCGGGGAGCTGTTTTTT. This codes for CASSLLISGELFF.

The sample holds a few counts of this clone. The rearrangement uses TRBV4-3 and TRBJ1-2; TRBD1 aligns across 8 bases. The germline CDR1 and CDR2 sequences are LGHNA and YSLEER. Trimming cost V 2 bases and J 4 bases; bases outside gene matches: 12. This CDR3 is built from 17 residues. CDR3 sequence: CASSQSARTGPGYGYTF. DNA of the CDR3: TGCGCCAGCAGCCAATCTGCACGGACAGGGCCCGGCTATGGCTACACCTTC.

This clone was seen a few times. The CDR3 loop is CASSLGVNQETQYF. The CDR3 region has the DNA TGTGCCAGCAGCTTAGGGGTCAACCAAGAGACCCAGTACTTC. V gene TRBV11-1 combines with J gene TRBJ2-5; D gene ambiguous. The CDR3 spans 14 residues. Looked up from germline, CDR1 is SGHAT and CDR2 is FQDESV (reference sequence). The germline V and J ends were trimmed by 1 base and 0 bases, with 6 bases remaining between them.